What follows are 23 T cell receptor beta chains derived from one specimen sequenced in a study of T cell responses to AZD1222 COVID-19 vaccine. Sequencing was performed with immunoSEQ multiplex PCR; in TCRdb, only in-frame clones are kept and a portion is missing. The sample lists 130,000 to 150,000 clones; around nine tenths were seen once. This sample comprised peripheral blood, obtained 28 days after the second AZD1222 dose. These TCRs come from an adult who received the AZD1222 COVID-19 vaccine.

V is TRBV5-1 and J is TRBJ1-5, with D possibly matching TRBD1 (5 bases). The CDR3 length is 14 residues. The V and J ends lost 4 bases and 2 bases respectively, with 10 bases between them. Germline V gene data show CDR1 as SGHRS and CDR2 as YFSETQ. The CDR3 DNA reads TGCGCCAGCAGCGAAAGGGGCGGCAATCAGCCCCAGCATTTT. As protein: CASSERGGNQPQHF.

The CDR3 loop is CASSPSSGPYISTDTQYF. CDR3 DNA sequence: TGTGCCAGCAGCCCGTCTAGCGGGCCATACATTAGCACAGATACGCAGTATTTT. The genes are TRBV7-9 and TRBJ2-3; 8 nucleotides align to TRBD2. This CDR3 is built from 18 residues. Germline lookup yields CDR1 SEHNR and CDR2 FQNEAQ (reference sequence). Trimming removed 5 bases from V and 0 bases from J; junction bases left unmatched: 13.

This rearrangement joins TRBV12-3 or TRBV12-4 to TRBJ1-3; no definite D call. The CDR3 is 13 residues long. V lost 2 bases and J lost 0, with 2 bases in between. The DNA of the CDR3 is TGTGCCAGCAGTTTAAACTCTGGAAACACCATATATTTT. It is translated as CASSLNSGNTIYF.

The chain uses TRBV24-1 and TRBJ2-4; 7 bases map to TRBD2. Per germline, CDR1 KGHDR and CDR2 SFDVKD. The CDR3 spans 14 residues. Trimming at V came to 4 bases and at J to 5 bases, leaving 4 bases not matched to a gene. The DNA of the CDR3 is TGTGCCACCAGTGACCCCCGGGAGGAAAACATTCAGTACTTC. This encodes CATSDPREENIQYF.

At least ten counts were recorded for this clone. The V gene is TRBV28, the J gene TRBJ1-2; D unclear. With 6 bases removed from V and 7 bases from J, the gap between germline ends came to 12 bases. Germline V CDR1 and CDR2: MDHEN, SYDVKM. The CDR3 runs 12 residues. CDR3 loop: CASRATSFGYTF. The CDR3 nucleotides read TGTGCCAGCAGAGCCACCTCCTTTGGCTACACCTTC.

The chain uses TRBV6-5 and TRBJ2-6, with D possibly matching TRBD2 (5 bases). CDR1 MNHEY and CDR2 SVGAGI come from the germline V gene. V lost 6 bases and J 0 bases, leaving 9 bases between the germline ends. The CDR3 spans 15 residues. This chain's CDR3 is CASRQRNSGANVLTF. CDR3 coding DNA: TGTGCCAGCAGGCAGCGGAACTCTGGGGCCAACGTCCTGACTTTC.

This rearrangement joins TRBV4-2 to TRBJ2-7, with 13 bases fitting TRBD2. Germline assignment: CDR1 LGHNA and CDR2 YNFKEQ. The CDR3 contains 21 residues. V lost 0 bases and J lost 0; bases outside the gene matches: 14. The CDR3 loop is CASSQESTRTSGSSPSYEQYF. In DNA, the CDR3 is TGTGCCAGCAGCCAAGAATCGACCCGGACTAGCGGGAGCAGCCCCTCCTACGAGCAGTACTTC.

This chain links TRBV2 with TRBJ1-5, with D possibly matching TRBD1 (6 bases). The CDR3 totals 16 residues. Germline V gene lookup returns CDR1 SNHLY and CDR2 FYNNEI. Between the trimmed V and J ends, which lost 2 bases and 2 bases, there was a span of 13 bases. In nucleotides, the CDR3 is TGTGCCAGCAGTGAATTGGGCAGGGGTCGCAATCAGCCCCAGCATTTT. Amino acid sequence: CASSELGRGRNQPQHF.

The chain joins TRBV12-3 or TRBV12-4 to TRBJ1-5; D remains ambiguous. The CDR3 runs to 12 residues. V lost 4 bases and J lost 12, with 13 bases in between. CDR3 DNA sequence: TGTGCCAGCAGTTCGGGTTGGGTGAACCAGCATTTT. Protein product: CASSSGWVNQHF.

This sequence joins TRBV11-2 and TRBJ1-2, with a tentative D call TRBD1 (5 bases). CDR1 is SGHAT and CDR2 is FQNNGV in the germline V gene. V dropped 5 bases and J dropped 8 bases, with 21 bases sitting between them. The CDR3 spans 15 residues. The CDR3 here is CASSLLAGVSGGYTF. CDR3 coding DNA: TGTGCCAGCAGCCTATTAGCGGGGGTATCAGGGGGCTACACCTTC.

V gene TRBV30 combines with J gene TRBJ1-3, with unresolved D. The length of the CDR3 is 14 residues. The germline V gene has CDR1 GTSNPN and CDR2 SVGIG (reference sequence). V dropped 2 bases and J dropped 1 base, with 9 bases sitting between them. The CDR3 DNA sequence: TGTGCCTGGAGTCGGCTGGGATCTGGAAACACCATATATTTT. Protein: CAWSRLGSGNTIYF.

This clone showed up just once. V usage is TRBV6-2 or TRBV6-3 and J usage is TRBJ1-1; D perhaps matches TRBD1 (5 bases). The V end was cut by 0 bases, the J end by 4 bases, with 15 bases between. CDR3 length: 16 residues. Germline V CDR1 and CDR2: MNHEY, SVGEGT. CDR3 protein: CASSYSRQILSTEAFF. DNA for the CDR3: TGTGCCAGCAGTTACTCGAGACAGATCCTTAGCACTGAAGCTTTCTTT.

As regards this clone: Other DNA sequences in this sample translate to the same CDR3. The genes are TRBV27 and TRBJ1-5, with D unresolved. There are 14 residues in the CDR3. Per the germline V gene, CDR1 is MNHEY and CDR2 is SMNVEV (reference sequence). Trimming pared 8 bases from V and 2 bases from J, leaving 13 bases between. The CDR3 DNA reads as TGTGCCAGCTCCCTACGACAAGGCAATCAGCCCCAGCATTTT. This sequence encodes CASSLRQGNQPQHF.

The table lists this clone with a few counts. The gene calls are TRBV7-8 and TRBJ2-2; the match to TRBD1 covers 11 bases. CDR1 and CDR2 (germline): SGHVS, FQNEAQ. The length of the CDR3 is 15 residues. V lost 5 bases and J lost 5; bases outside the gene matches: 4. In DNA, the CDR3 is TGTGCCAGCAGCCGCCGGGACAGGGGGACCGGGGAGCTGTTTTTT. Translating gives CASSRRDRGTGELFF.

This chain uses TRBV30 with TRBJ1-2, with D hard to call. This CDR3 has 13 residues. V lost 5 bases to trimming and J lost 2 bases, with 12 bases between them. Germline V gives CDR1 GTSNPN, CDR2 SVGIG (reference sequence). The CDR3 DNA reads TGTGCCTGGGGAGAAACGGGGAACTATGGCTACACCTTC. Translating gives CAWGETGNYGYTF.

The CDR3 sequence: CSVSRVATEAFF. The CDR3 region has the DNA TGCAGCGTGAGTCGGGTGGCCACTGAAGCTTTCTTT. V is TRBV29-1 and J is TRBJ1-1; D remains unclear. Trimming removed 6 bases from V and 4 bases from J, with 12 bases in between. The CDR3 covers 12 residues. CDR1 and CDR2 from the germline V gene are SQVTM and ANQGSEA.

V is TRBV30 and J is TRBJ1-3; 7 bases map to TRBD1. Germline loops: CDR1 GTSNPN, CDR2 SVGIG (reference sequence). This CDR3 is 15 amino acids long. V shed 0 bases, J shed 0 bases, and the junction held 2 bases outside the gene matches. CDR3 sequence: CAWSVGGASGNTIYF. The DNA for the CDR3 is TGTGCCTGGAGTGTAGGGGGCGCCTCTGGAAACACCATATATTTT.

V usage is TRBV2 and J usage is TRBJ2-7; D is unclear. Germline CDR1 SNHLY, CDR2 FYNNEI. The CDR3 is 13 amino acids. V lost 7 bases, J lost 3 bases, and 13 bases lay in between. This chain's CDR3 is CASTLDQSYEQYF. The CDR3 nucleotides are TGTGCCAGCACCCTAGACCAAAGCTACGAGCAGTACTTC.

This sequence joins TRBV6-5 and TRBJ2-7, with D perhaps assigned TRBD1 or TRBD2 (5 bases each). Trimming shortened V by 2 bases and J by 0 bases, and 11 bases separated the two germline ends. Germline CDR1 is MNHEY and CDR2 is SVGAGI. The CDR3 is 15 amino acids. CDR3 nucleotides: TGTGCCAGCAGTTACGGGGACCCGACCTCCTACGAGCAGTACTTC. Its translation is CASSYGDPTSYEQYF.

This chain uses TRBV7-9 with TRBJ2-7; unclear D gene. The CDR3 has 14 amino acids. CDR1 SEHNR and CDR2 FQNEAQ come from the germline V gene (reference sequence). V gave up 4 bases and J gave up 4 bases, with 14 bases separating them. The CDR3 loop reads CASSSAPDGYEQYF. The CDR3 DNA reads as TGTGCCAGCAGCTCCGCACCGGACGGTTACGAGCAGTACTTC.

CDR3 nucleotides: TGTGCCAGCAGTTACTTCGGGACAGGGCGAACTGAAGCTTTCTTT. Translating it yields CASSYFGTGRTEAFF. This chain uses TRBV6-5 with TRBJ1-1; 9 nucleotides agree with TRBD1. The CDR3 covers 15 residues. Germline CDR1 MNHEY, CDR2 SVGAGI. The V and J ends lost 1 base and 5 bases, in that order; junction bases with no gene match: 5.

J is TRBJ2-1 and V is TRBV9; TRBD1 agrees at 10 bases. J lost 9 bases, V lost 4 bases, and 13 bases had no gene match. CDR3 size: 16 residues. Germline V gives CDR1 SGDLS, CDR2 YYNGEE. This chain's CDR3 is CASSPRQGAGVGEQFF. The DNA for the CDR3 is TGTGCCAGCAGCCCTAGACAGGGGGCGGGAGTGGGTGAGCAGTTCTTC.

The V call is TRBV7-2, the J call TRBJ2-3; the match to TRBD2 covers 13 bases. J gave up 3 bases and V 1 base, and 7 bases lay outside the gene matches. Germline V gene lookup returns CDR1 SGHTA and CDR2 FQGNSA. The CDR3 loop spans 18 amino acids. The CDR3 coding sequence is TGTGCCAGCAGCTTAGACTGGACTAGCGGGAGAGGGACAGATACGCAGTATTTT. Translated, it gives CASSLDWTSGRGTDTQYF.